This T cell receptor beta chain appears in the sequencing data of a study of CXCR3-negative and CXCR3-positive naive CD8 T cells. Points from the study as a whole: TRB CDR3s were more hydrophobic in CXCR3-positive than in CXCR3-negative naive cells.

The length of the CDR3 is 15 residues. Germline-derived CDR1 and CDR2 are SGHRS and YFSETQ. In preparing the TRB cDNA libraries, 5' RACE with UMI labels was used. Using the 5' RACE reads, TCRdb records one entry per CDR3 protein without DNA. The sample table includes under 70,000 distinct CDR3 sequences. The CD45RO-CCR7+CD27+CD95- phenotype denoted naive CD8+ T cells. A remark on this clonotype: The antigen remains unidentified.

This sequence joins TRBV5-1 and TRBJ2-5. The sequence came from a human donor in good health. Some clones in this sample may be carry-over from other donors' samples. The specimen sequenced was naive CXCR3+ CD8+ T cells from blood. The sample's subset: CD45RO-CCR7+CD27+CD95- naive CD8+ T cells expressing CXCR3 (TNR3+). The CDR3 sequence: CASSSDGKAYETQYF.